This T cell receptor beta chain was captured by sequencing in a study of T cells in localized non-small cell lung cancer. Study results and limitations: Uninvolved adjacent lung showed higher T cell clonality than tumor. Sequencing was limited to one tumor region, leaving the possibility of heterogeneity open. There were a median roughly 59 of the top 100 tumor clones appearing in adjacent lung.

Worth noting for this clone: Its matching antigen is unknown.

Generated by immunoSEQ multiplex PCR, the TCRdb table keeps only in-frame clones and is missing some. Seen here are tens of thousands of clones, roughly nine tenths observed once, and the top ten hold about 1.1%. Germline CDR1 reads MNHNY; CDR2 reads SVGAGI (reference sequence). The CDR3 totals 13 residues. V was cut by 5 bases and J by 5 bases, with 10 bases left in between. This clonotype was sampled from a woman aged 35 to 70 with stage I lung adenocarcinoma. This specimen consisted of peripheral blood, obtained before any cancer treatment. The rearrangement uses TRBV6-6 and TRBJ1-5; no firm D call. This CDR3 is CASSRTYDQPQHF. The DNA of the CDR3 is TGTGCCAGCAGTCGGACTTACGATCAGCCCCAGCATTTT.